This record concerns one T cell receptor (beta chain) sequence. The data belong to a study of CD8+CD57+ T cells in acquired aplastic anemia. The authors sequenced patients whose flow cytometry had shown CD8+CD57+ cell expansion. Every patient had severe acquired aplastic anemia. Trimming took off 1 base at V and 7 bases at J, with 19 bases between the two ends. Per germline, CDR1 SQVTM and CDR2 ANQGSEA. The CDR3 has 15 amino acids. The TCR beta profiling, which covered VDJ combination and CDR3 sequence, was carried out using genomic DNA as the template. Each CDR3 protein is one row after TCRdb ran MiXCR on the reads. The data hold some 180,000 distinct CDR3 sequences, with approximately 48% observed a single time.

V gene TRBV29-1 combines with J gene TRBJ1-2, with TRBD1 as a possible D gene (5 bases). The receptor comes from a human donor with aplastic anemia. What was sequenced was sorted CD4+, CD8+, or CD8+CD57+ T cells (not recorded which) from PBMCs. The CDR3 loop reads CSVEATWGGQGGYTF. CDR3 in DNA: TGCAGCGTTGAAGCAACTTGGGGGGGTCAGGGTGGCTACACCTTC. Based on the CDR3 plus reference TRBV29-1 and TRBJ1-2, the full variable domain is SAVISQKPSRDICQRGTSLTIQCQVDSQVTMMFWYRQQPGQSLTLIATANQGSEATYESGFVIDKFPISRPNLTFSTLTVSNMSPEDSSIYLCSVEATWGGQGGYTFGSGTRLTVV.